The 28 T cell receptor beta chains reported below all come from one sample, sequenced in a study of T cells expressing NK-cell markers. Using the 5' RACE reads, TCRdb records one entry per CDR3 protein without DNA. This sample's table has 350,000 to 400,000 distinct CDR3 sequences. The sequencing input was blood T cells: a sorted CD56 or NKG2C T cell subset, CD4+ or CD8+ T cells, or bulk PBMC T cells (not recorded which). The receptors here all came from a woman in her forties or fifties in good health.

The chain links TRBV6-1 to TRBJ2-1; TCRdb names TRBD1, which stays unverified in the absence of DNA. Germline V lookup: CDR1 MNHNS, CDR2 SASEGT. The length of the CDR3 is 14 residues. CDR3: CASSPSPKGANTFF.

The V call is TRBV24-1, the J call TRBJ2-7; TCRdb calls TRBD1, which cannot be checked without DNA. CDR1 is KGHDR, CDR2 SFDVKD, per germline. The CDR3 sequence is 14 residues long. The CDR3 spells CATRGLGGFYEQYF.

The chain has TRBV19 and TRBJ2-5; TCRdb reports TRBD2, a call that lacks DNA to check it against. Germline CDR1 reads LNHDA; CDR2 reads SQIVND (reference sequence). This CDR3 spans 13 amino acids. The CDR3 protein is CASSGSGIETQYF.

The chain has TRBV28 and TRBJ1-2; as DNA is missing, the TRBD1 call by TCRdb cannot be tested. Germline lookup yields CDR1 MDHEN and CDR2 SYDVKM. The CDR3 extends over 16 amino acids. The CDR3 region is CASSLPGQPTSGGYTF.

The CDR3 sequence is CASSLGGGGQETQYF. This rearrangement joins TRBV5-4 to TRBJ2-5; the D call of TRBD1 rests on TCRdb alone, since no DNA is present to check it. The CDR3 sequence is 15 residues long. Looked up from germline, CDR1 is SGHNT and CDR2 is YYREEE (reference sequence).

The chain combines TRBV4-1 with TRBJ2-1. Germline CDR1 MGHRA, CDR2 YSYEKL. The CDR3 runs 12 residues. This CDR3 is CASSQSSDLPFF.

The CDR3 spells CAILRAPGETQYF. The chain recombines TRBV10-3 with TRBJ2-5; TCRdb selects TRBD2, and the lack of DNA leaves this call unchecked. The CDR3 is made up of 13 amino acids. Germline V gene lookup returns CDR1 ENHRY and CDR2 SYGVKD.

The chain employs TRBV18 and TRBJ2-3. The germline CDR1 and CDR2 sequences are KGHSH and LQKENI. This CDR3 region has 15 residues. The CDR3 loop is CASSTQGKGPDTQYF.

Here the CDR3 reads CSASQNLGQETQYF. The chain uses TRBV20-1 and TRBJ2-5. The CDR3 length is 14 residues. The germline gives CDR1 DFQATT, CDR2 SNEGSKA (reference sequence).

The chain carries TRBV5-6 and TRBJ2-7; TCRdb picks TRBD1, but there is no DNA to check that call. This CDR3 is 16 amino acids long. CDR1 SGHDT and CDR2 YYEEEE come from the germline V gene. The CDR3 region is CASAPRAGGDPYEQYF.

The CDR3 loop is CSARDMTGASGVETQYF. The V and J genes are TRBV20-1 and TRBJ2-5; the D gene TCRdb calls, TRBD2, cannot be checked with no DNA. CDR3 length: 17 residues. CDR1 is DFQATT and CDR2 is SNEGSKA in the germline V gene (reference sequence).

This chain connects TRBV29-1 to TRBJ1-5; lacking DNA, the TRBD1 call made by TCRdb goes unchecked. Germline V gene sequence: CDR1 SQVTM, CDR2 ANQGSEA. The CDR3 contains 16 residues. The CDR3 here is CSVLIGFGGAGQPQHF.

This rearrangement joins TRBV12-3 or TRBV12-4 to TRBJ2-7; TCRdb's D call of TRBD1 is untestable without DNA. The CDR3 totals 15 residues. The CDR3 is CASSLQPGQGLEQYF.

The chain couples TRBV6-1 to TRBJ1-2; TCRdb reports TRBD1, a call that lacks DNA to check it against. The CDR3 totals 14 residues. Per germline, CDR1 MNHNS and CDR2 SASEGT. The CDR3 is CASSDGPGTFGYTF.

The J gene is TRBJ2-2, the V gene TRBV10-2; the TCRdb D gene call, TRBD1, has no DNA to confirm it. This CDR3 is 11 amino acids long. Germline-derived CDR1 and CDR2 are WSHSY and SAAADI. CDR3 residues: CASEGAGELFF.

The CDR3 sequence is CSARDDRGSETQYF. The gene calls are TRBV20-1 and TRBJ2-5; TCRdb proposes TRBD1, but this gene call is untestable without DNA. The CDR3 length is 14 residues. The germline V gene has CDR1 DFQATT and CDR2 SNEGSKA (reference sequence).

The chain has TRBV10-3 and TRBJ2-1; TCRdb selects TRBD2, and the lack of DNA leaves this call unchecked. The CDR3 is made up of 19 amino acids. Looked up from germline, CDR1 is ENHRY and CDR2 is SYGVKD. CDR3 residues: CAISDPTRRLPSSYNEQFF.

V gene TRBV27 combines with J gene TRBJ2-7; the D call of TRBD2 rests on TCRdb alone, since no DNA is present to check it. CDR1 is MNHEY, CDR2 SMNVEV, per germline (reference sequence). The CDR3 contains 14 residues. CDR3 sequence reads: CASGSWGSSYEQYF.

The J gene is TRBJ2-6, the V gene TRBV5-1; TCRdb gives TRBD2 as the D gene, but with no DNA this cannot be confirmed. The CDR3 runs to 14 residues. The germline gives CDR1 SGHRS, CDR2 YFSETQ. The CDR3 sequence: CASREGVGANVLTF.

The rearrangement joins TRBV12-3 or TRBV12-4 to TRBJ2-1; the TRBD2 assignment by TCRdb is unverifiable without DNA. The CDR3 runs to 15 residues. CDR3 residues: CASTQGRWTRNEQFF.

The chain is built from TRBV3-1 and TRBJ1-1; the D call from TCRdb, TRBD1, cannot be confirmed without DNA. Germline assignment: CDR1 LGHDT and CDR2 YNNKEL (reference sequence). The CDR3 sequence is 16 residues long. CDR3 protein: CASSPSQGARRTEAFF. Full variable domain (missing parts from reference TRBV3-1 and TRBJ1-1): DTAVSQTPKYLVTQMGNDKSIKCEQNLGHDTMYWYKQDSKKFLKIMFSYNNKELIINETVPNRFSPKSPDKAHLNLHINSLELGDSAVYFCASSPSQGARRTEAFFGQGTRLTVV.

This chain uses TRBV5-1 with TRBJ2-7; TCRdb selects TRBD1, and the lack of DNA leaves this call unchecked. The germline V gene has CDR1 SGHRS and CDR2 YFSETQ. The CDR3 is 13 residues long. CDR3 residues: CASSGRTNYEQYF.

The chain is built from TRBV7-9 and TRBJ2-1; TCRdb gives TRBD2 as the D gene, but with no DNA this cannot be confirmed. CDR3 size: 17 residues. The germline V gene has CDR1 SEHNR and CDR2 FQNEAQ (reference sequence). This CDR3 reads CASSLATLSGGYNEQFF. Together with reference TRBV7-9 and TRBJ2-1, the CDR3 gives the full variable domain: DTGVSQNPRHKITKRGQNVTFRCDPISEHNRLYWYRQTLGQGPEFLTYFQNEAQLEKSRLLSDRFSAERPKGSFSTLEIQRTEQGDSAMYLCASSLATLSGGYNEQFFGPGTRLTVL.

The chain uses TRBV10-3 and TRBJ2-1; TCRdb proposes TRBD2, but this gene call is untestable without DNA. This CDR3 spans 16 amino acids. The germline V gene has CDR1 ENHRY and CDR2 SYGVKD. The CDR3 sequence: CAISEGGSGRSNEQFF.

V usage is TRBV29-1 and J usage is TRBJ2-5; the D gene TCRdb calls, TRBD1, cannot be checked with no DNA. Germline lookup yields CDR1 SQVTM and CDR2 ANQGSEA. The CDR3 spans 13 residues. This chain's CDR3 is CSANRGPGETQYF.

The V gene is TRBV12-3 or TRBV12-4, the J gene TRBJ2-1; TCRdb returns TRBD2, unconfirmable since there is no DNA. This CDR3 contains 13 residues. CDR3 sequence: CASSLKMGLEVFF.

The genes are TRBV20-1 and TRBJ2-7. The CDR3 is made up of 14 amino acids. From germline, CDR1 is DFQATT and CDR2 SNEGSKA (reference sequence). The chain's CDR3 is CSARSTSGSREQYF.

The V and J genes are TRBV6-1 and TRBJ2-1; the TCRdb D gene call, TRBD1, has no DNA to confirm it. This CDR3 contains 14 residues. Per the germline V gene, CDR1 is MNHNS and CDR2 is SASEGT. The CDR3 reads CASSDQDRANEQFF.